The text below deals with one TCR beta chain. This record comes from a study of blood T cell repertoires in COVID-19. Study-level background: Specimens from acute and convalescent COVID-19 originated in the United States, Italy and Spain. PBMCs, B-cell-depleted T cells, or T cells provided the cDNA or gDNA that made up the material.

As processed by the authors: It was from reference gene primer amplification that nucleated cell counts were estimated. Clones were sequenced by immunoSEQ multiplex PCR, and TCRdb holds only the in-frame ones, with some missing. V and J calls and clone size are those listed in that table; D and trimming were worked out from the DNA. Found here are approximately 450,000 clones, about 89% of them singletons; the top ten hold 4.3%. Germline assignment: CDR1 SQVTM and CDR2 ANQGSEA. CDR3 length: 13 amino acids. Trimming removed 4 bases from V and 1 base from J; junction bases left unmatched: 2. The sequenced sample consisted of peripheral blood. The chain links TRBV29-1 to TRBJ1-2, with 8 bases aligning to TRBD1. The receptor comes from a woman aged 25 to 39 with acute or convalescent COVID-19. The CDR3 reads CSVGGQVNYGYTF. DNA of the CDR3: TGCAGCGTTGGGGGACAGGTTAACTATGGCTACACCTTC.